A selection of T cell receptor beta chains follows, all from one sample in a study of a mutant IDH1 vaccine in newly diagnosed glioma. Antigen specificity for these receptors is unknown. Some clones are missing from TCRdb's copy, which holds only in-frame ones; the method was immunoSEQ multiplex PCR. The table has 75,000 to 80,000 clones, about 85% seen once. The specimen was PBMCs, collected from a glioma patient whose treatment included an IDH1 peptide vaccine. These receptors were taken from a woman between 45 and 65 years old with glioma. CDR3s include the opening cysteine and the closing phenylalanine or tryptophan. A D gene is named only where the DNA matches it firmly. Clone size is stated in some rows and not others, as once, few, many or a class when expanded.

D gene	V gene	clone size	J gene	CDR3 DNA	CDR3 protein
TRBD1	TRBV2	NA	TRBJ2-2	TGTGCCAGCACTGCTCTGACAGGGGGTTCCGGGGAGCTGTTTTTT	CASTALTGGSGELFF
NA	TRBV13	NA	TRBJ2-1	TGTGCCAGCAGCTCCTCCGACTGGAGCTCCTACAATGAGCAGTTCTTC	CASSSSDWSSYNEQFF
NA	TRBV5-1	NA	TRBJ1-3	TGCGCCAGCAGCTTGGGGTGGGGGAGCTCTGGAAACACCATATATTTT	CASSLGWGSSGNTIYF
NA	TRBV7-3	NA	TRBJ2-2	TGTGCCAGCAGCCCCGGACTCAGCCGGTCCGGGGAGCTGTTTTTT	CASSPGLSRSGELFF
NA	TRBV7-3	few	TRBJ2-1	TGTGCCAGCAGCTCCAGGGATTACAATGAGCAGTTCTTC	CASSSRDYNEQFF
NA	TRBV27	NA	TRBJ1-1	TGTGCCAGCAGTTTCGGGGACCGGAACACTGAAGCTTTCTTT	CASSFGDRNTEAFF
TRBD1	TRBV6-6	NA	TRBJ1-5	TGTGCCAGCAGTCCAGGGGGAAATCAGCCCCAGCATTTT	CASSPGGNQPQHF
TRBD1	TRBV18	NA	TRBJ1-3	TGTGCCAGCTCCCTCGGACAGGGAAGGTATACTGGAAACACCATATATTTT	CASSLGQGRYTGNTIYF
NA	TRBV10-3	NA	TRBJ2-7	TGTGCCATCAGTCGGGGGACCTCCTACGAGCAGTACTTC	CAISRGTSYEQYF
NA	TRBV10-3	NA	TRBJ2-1	TGTGCCATCAAGTCTCCCTCGTCGGGATACAATGAGCAGTTCTTC	CAIKSPSSGYNEQFF
NA	TRBV7-3	NA	TRBJ2-2	TGTGCCAGCAGCTTAGCTAGGAACACCGGGGAGCTGTTTTTT	CASSLARNTGELFF
NA	TRBV5-1	NA	TRBJ1-5	TGCGCCAGCAGGGGTGCAGGGGACAATCAGCCCCAGCATTTT	CASRGAGDNQPQHF
TRBD1	TRBV7-9	once	TRBJ1-2	TGTGCCCTCGGGGGAGGGGGCATAGACAACTATGGCTACACCTTC	CALGGGGIDNYGYTF
NA	TRBV5-5	NA	TRBJ2-3	TGTGCCAGCAGCTTGGGGGCCGGGCGGACGGATACGCAGTATTTT	CASSLGAGRTDTQYF
NA	TRBV5-6	NA	TRBJ2-7	TGTGCCAGCAGCTTGGGTATAGAAATCTCCTACGAGCAGTACTTC	CASSLGIEISYEQYF
NA	TRBV10-1	NA	TRBJ1-2	TGCGCCAGCAGTGACTCCAGAGGCGGCTACACCTTC	CASSDSRGGYTF
TRBD1	TRBV6-6	NA	TRBJ2-7	TGTGCCAGCACCCAGGGACAGGCAAGCTCCTACGAGCAGTACTTC	CASTQGQASSYEQYF
NA	TRBV30	NA	TRBJ2-5	TGTGCCTGGAGTGTAAAGGCCGTGGAAGAGACCCAGTACTTC	CAWSVKAVEETQYF
TRBD1	TRBV7-8	NA	TRBJ2-7	TGTGCCAGCAGCTTAGGGACAGGGTACGAGCAGTACTTC	CASSLGTGYEQYF
NA	TRBV28	once	TRBJ1-5	TGTGCCAGCAGTTTATGGTCGCTCAGGGGCAATCAGCCCCAGCATTTT	CASSLWSLRGNQPQHF
TRBD2	TRBV6-5	NA	TRBJ2-4	TGTGCCAGCAGACCCTCACTAGCGAGTGGGGACATTCAGTACTTC	CASRPSLASGDIQYF
NA	TRBV10-3	NA	TRBJ1-1	TGTGCCATCAGAGAGGACACTGAAGCTTTCTTT	CAIREDTEAFF
NA	TRBV7-9	once	TRBJ2-3	TGTGCCAGCAGCTTAGGGGGGGGCGCAGGAGATACGCAGTATTTT	CASSLGGGAGDTQYF
TRBD1	TRBV6-6	NA	TRBJ1-6	TGTGCCAGCAGTGTAACCGGGACAGGGGGTTCACCCCTCCACTTT	CASSVTGTGGSPLHF
NA	TRBV2	NA	TRBJ1-5	TGTGCCAGCAGTGTCGGGGACAGCAATCAGCCCCAGCATTTT	CASSVGDSNQPQHF